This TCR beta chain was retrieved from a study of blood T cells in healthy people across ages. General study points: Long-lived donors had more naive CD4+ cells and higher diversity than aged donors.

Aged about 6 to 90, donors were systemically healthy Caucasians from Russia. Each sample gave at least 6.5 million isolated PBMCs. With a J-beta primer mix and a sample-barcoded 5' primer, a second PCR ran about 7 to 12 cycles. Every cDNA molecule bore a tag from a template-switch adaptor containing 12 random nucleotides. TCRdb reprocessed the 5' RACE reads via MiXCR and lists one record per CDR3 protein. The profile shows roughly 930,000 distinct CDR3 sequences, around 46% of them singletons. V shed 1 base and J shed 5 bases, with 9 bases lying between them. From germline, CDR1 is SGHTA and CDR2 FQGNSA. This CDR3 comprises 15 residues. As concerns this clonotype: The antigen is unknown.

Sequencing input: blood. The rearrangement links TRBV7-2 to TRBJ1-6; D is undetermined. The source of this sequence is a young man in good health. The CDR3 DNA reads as TGTGCCAGCAGCTTAGATGTCCTAAATAATTCACCCCTCCACTTT. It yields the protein CASSLDVLNNSPLHF.